This T cell receptor beta chain was sequenced in a study of persistence of HIV-infected CD4 T cells. Sequencing used immunoSEQ version 4 in survey mode. Genomic DNA was diluted to around 10 ng/uL, up to 1 ug per sample. The assay was immunoSEQ multiplex PCR, and TCRdb's table has in-frame clones only and misses some. The data contain approximately 35,000 clones, roughly 80% of them singletons. The stimulus was an HIV-1 Gag 15-mer peptide pool, 1 ug/peptide/mL. Memory cells lacking CD40L and CD69 with high CD45RO were sorted. Undetectable plasma HIV-1 RNA below 50 copies/mL lasted at least 4 years. Germline V gene lookup returns CDR1 SGHNT and CDR2 YYREEE (reference sequence). The CDR3 has 16 residues. V lost 2 bases to trimming and J lost 2 bases, with 16 bases between them. Details on this clone: Its specificity is unknown.

The specimen was cultured CD4+ T cells from PBMCs, collected from a patient who received antiretroviral therapy. V usage is TRBV5-4 and J usage is TRBJ2-5; a weak D match, TRBD1 (6 bases). The sequence came from an adult with HIV. The donor label of this sample is uncertain. CDR3 DNA: TGTGCCAGCAGCTTAAGCCAGAGGGGACAACAAGAGACCCAGTACTTC. Its protein is CASSLSQRGQQETQYF.